This T cell receptor (beta chain) was captured in a study of human thymus T cells. This CDR3 has 14 residues. V shed 7 bases and J 9 bases; nucleotides not matched to a gene: 8. In germline, CDR1 is LNHDA, CDR2 SQIVND (reference sequence). The table came from immunoSEQ multiplex PCR; TCRdb's copy has only in-frame clones and leaves some out. Of 46,000 or so clones listed, 95% are singletons. A roughly 0.45-1 mL peripheral blood aliquot was taken intraoperatively from four of eight donors. The source material was blood. This TCR derives from a girl under three years old with a congenital heart defect but otherwise immunologically healthy. The chain employs TRBV19 and TRBJ2-4; 11 bases align to TRBD2. The CDR3 reads CASTSRGLAGIQYF. The CDR3 DNA sequence: TGTGCCAGTACCTCGCGTGGACTAGCGGGCATTCAGTACTTC.